Each of the 5 T cell receptor beta chains below was sequenced from the same sample in a study of T cell repertoires in cytomegalovirus infection. Each CDR3 protein gets one entry after TCRdb re-called the reads with MiXCR. Found here are fewer than 700,000 distinct CDR3 sequences, about 24% of them singletons; the top ten hold 8%. The specimen was CD8+ T cells from PBMCs. The source of these receptors is a human donor in good health (CMV status not recorded). Some clones in this sample may be carry-over from other donors' samples.

The V gene is TRBV5-8, the J gene TRBJ1-2; D is unclear. Trimming took off 9 bases at V and 4 bases at J, with 16 bases between the two ends. Germline assignment: CDR1 SGHTS and CDR2 YDEGEE. This CDR3 comprises 13 residues. The CDR3 region has the DNA TGTGCCATCCCAGGAGGCTTTCCCTATGGCTACACCTTC. This codes for CAIPGGFPYGYTF.

A few counts support this clonotype. The chain combines TRBV20-1 with TRBJ1-5; 8 bases are shared with TRBD1. V was pared by 3 bases and J by 6 bases, with 10 bases of the junction left unmatched. CDR3 length equals 15 residues. Germline loops: CDR1 DFQATT, CDR2 SNEGSKA (reference sequence). The CDR3 loop is CSARTGEGYGQPQHF. CDR3 sequence (DNA): TGCAGTGCTAGGACAGGGGAGGGTTACGGTCAGCCCCAGCATTTT.

This clonotype was seen a handful of times. The chain carries TRBV12-3 or TRBV12-4 and TRBJ2-1, with 13 bases lining up with TRBD2. The junction had 25 bases not matched to a gene; V was cut back by 7 bases and J by 4 bases. The CDR3 contains 22 residues. The CDR3 DNA reads as TGTGCCAGCACCCCGGGACTAGCGGGGAGGCCAGGGGACATAGGGCTATACAATGAGCAGTTCTTC. It specifies CASTPGLAGRPGDIGLYNEQFF.

This sequence joins TRBV27 and TRBJ1-1; D gene unclear. The V gene's germline CDR1 is MNHEY and CDR2 SMNVEV (reference sequence). The CDR3 totals 14 residues. V lost 7 bases to trimming and J lost 1 base, with 13 bases between them. The CDR3 DNA sequence: TGTGCCAGCACCCTCCGAGCAGCGAACACTGAAGCTTTCTTT. Translating it yields CASTLRAANTEAFF.

The chain uses TRBV6-2 or TRBV6-3 and TRBJ2-1; 10 nucleotides line up with TRBD2. V shed 3 bases and J 5 bases; nucleotides not matched to a gene: 1. Germline V gene sequence: CDR1 MNHEY, CDR2 SVGEGT. This CDR3 comprises 14 residues. The CDR3 nucleotides are TGTGCCAGCAGTTATCTAGCGGGGGACAATGAGCAGTTCTTC. This codes for CASSYLAGDNEQFF.